These T cell receptor beta chains were read from a single sample in a study of cytomegalovirus exposure and HLA in healthy donors. Here immunoSEQ multiplex PCR was the method, and the copy in TCRdb shows in-frame clones only, minus some. The repertoire holds 150,000 to 200,000 clones, with approximately 80% as singletons. The sequenced material came from PBMCs. Receptor source: a man between 18 and 29 years old in good health and CMV-seropositive. Each CDR3 is given with its conserved first and last residue. A D gene is named only where the DNA matches it firmly. Size is omitted from some rows. Given values are once, few, many or a class for expanded clones.

d_call	clone_size	v_call	j_call	cdr3_aa	cdr3_nt
.	.	TRBV5-4	TRBJ1-2	CASSSRGQHYGYTF	TGTGCCAGCAGCTCCCGGGGTCAGCACTATGGCTACACCTTC
TRBD1	.	TRBV7-9	TRBJ2-7	CASSFGTADSYEQYF	TGTGCCAGCAGCTTTGGGACAGCCGACTCCTACGAGCAGTACTTC
TRBD1	.	TRBV23-1	TRBJ2-7	CAWRTGPYEQYF	TGCGCCTGGCGGACAGGCCCCTACGAGCAGTACTTC
.	few	TRBV5-1	TRBJ1-1	CASSPDYRRAFF	TGCGCCAGCAGCCCGGACTACCGCCGAGCTTTCTTT
TRBD1	.	TRBV5-4	TRBJ1-4	CASSPGQGPTNEKLFF	TGTGCCAGCAGCCCGGGACAGGGACCAACTAATGAAAAACTGTTTTTT
TRBD1	.	TRBV6-5	TRBJ2-7	CASGRDRATYEQYF	TGTGCCAGCGGTAGGGACAGGGCGACCTACGAGCAGTACTTC
.	once	TRBV27	TRBJ1-1	CASSGGLNTEAFF	TGTGCCAGCAGTGGGGGGTTGAACACTGAAGCTTTCTTT
TRBD1	few	TRBV23-1	TRBJ2-7	CASSQSRGRLSYEQYF	TGCGCCAGCAGTCAATCGAGGGGGCGACTCTCCTACGAGCAGTACTTC
TRBD1	few	TRBV28	TRBJ2-7	CASIDRASYEQYF	TGTGCCAGCATTGACAGGGCCTCCTACGAGCAGTACTTC
TRBD1	.	TRBV2	TRBJ2-1	CASINPGTGVPLEQFF	TGTGCCAGCATCAACCCCGGGACAGGGGTTCCTCTTGAGCAGTTCTTC
.	.	TRBV29-1	TRBJ2-6	CSVEATVTGANVLTF	TGCAGCGTTGAAGCCACAGTAACTGGGGCCAACGTCCTGACTTTC
.	few	TRBV2	TRBJ1-4	CASSEATTNEKLFF	TGTGCCAGCAGTGAGGCAACAACTAATGAAAAACTGTTTTTT
TRBD1	few	TRBV25-1	TRBJ2-7	CASSESRTGSSYEQYF	TGTGCCAGCAGTGAATCCCGGACAGGCAGCTCCTACGAGCAGTACTTC
.	.	TRBV6-1	TRBJ1-2	CASREGQTGRGYTF	TGTGCCAGCAGGGAAGGACAGACAGGACGGGGCTACACCTTC
TRBD2	.	TRBV28	TRBJ2-5	CASSLGVSGRAGETQYF	TGTGCCAGCAGTTTGGGTGTTAGCGGGAGGGCCGGGGAGACCCAGTACTTC
TRBD1	.	TRBV29-1	TRBJ2-7	CSVPGTGVSYEQYF	TGCAGCGTGCCCGGGACAGGGGTCTCCTACGAGCAGTACTTC
TRBD1	.	TRBV5-1	TRBJ2-7	CASSLPGQGSEQYF	TGCGCCAGCAGCCTCCCGGGACAGGGCTCCGAGCAGTACTTC
TRBD1	once	TRBV13	TRBJ2-2	CASSFADRDTGELFF	TGTGCCAGCAGCTTTGCGGACAGGGACACCGGGGAGCTGTTTTTT
.	few	TRBV6-4	TRBJ2-1	CASSTSGDFKNEQFF	TGTGCCAGCAGTACCTCCGGGGACTTCAAAAATGAGCAGTTCTTC